This T cell receptor (beta chain) was sequenced during a study of T cells in Graves' hyperthyroidism and ophthalmopathy. CDR1 is DFQATT and CDR2 is SNEGSKA in the germline V gene (reference sequence). The CDR3 contains 14 residues. The ends were cut back, 5 bases at V and 8 bases at J, with 16 bases in the middle. Based on clinical symptoms, serum thyroxine and TRAb, thyroid ultrasound and orbital computed tomography, diagnoses were reached. RNA transcripts provided the source from which TCR beta CDR3 regions were amplified. A first-round RT-PCR of the TCR CDR3 used the HTBI primer set. TCRdb redid the calling of the multiplex PCR reads with MiXCR, one entry per CDR3 protein. The sample includes a few hundred thousand distinct CDR3 sequences, roughly 50% of them seen just once.

This receptor was obtained from an adult woman with Graves' disease, either hyperthyroidism or ophthalmopathy (not recorded which). Sequenced: peripheral blood or thyroid tissue (not recorded which). The chain employs TRBV20-1 and TRBJ1-6, with D possibly TRBD1 on 5 matching bases. Here the CDR3 reads CSAPSTVQDSPLHF. In DNA form, the CDR3 reads TGCAGTGCTCCTTCGACAGTTCAGGATTCACCCCTCCACTTT.